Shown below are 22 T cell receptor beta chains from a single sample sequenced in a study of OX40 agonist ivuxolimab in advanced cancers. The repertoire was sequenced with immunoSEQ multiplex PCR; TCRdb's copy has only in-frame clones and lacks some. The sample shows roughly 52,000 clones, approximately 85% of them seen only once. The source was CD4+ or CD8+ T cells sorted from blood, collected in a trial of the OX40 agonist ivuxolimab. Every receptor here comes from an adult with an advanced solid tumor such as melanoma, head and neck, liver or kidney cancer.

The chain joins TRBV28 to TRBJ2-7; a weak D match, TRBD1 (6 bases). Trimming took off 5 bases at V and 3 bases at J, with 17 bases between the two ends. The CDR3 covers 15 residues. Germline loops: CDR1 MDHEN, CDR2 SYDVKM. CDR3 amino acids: CASSTWTDSSYEQYF. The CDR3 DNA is TGTGCCAGCAGTACCTGGACAGATTCCAGCTACGAGCAGTACTTC.

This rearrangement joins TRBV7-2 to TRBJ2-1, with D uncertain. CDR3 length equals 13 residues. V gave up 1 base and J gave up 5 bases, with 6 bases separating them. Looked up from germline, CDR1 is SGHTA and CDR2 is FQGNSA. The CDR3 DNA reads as TGTGCCAGCAGCTTAGGGGTGAACAATGAGCAGTTCTTC. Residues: CASSLGVNNEQFF. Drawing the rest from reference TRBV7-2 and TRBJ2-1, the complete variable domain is GAGVSQSPSNKVTEKGKDVELRCDPISGHTALYWYRQSLGQGLEFLIYFQGNSAPDKSGLPSDRFSAERTGGSVSTLTIQRTQQEDSAVYLCASSLGVNNEQFFGPGTRLTVL.

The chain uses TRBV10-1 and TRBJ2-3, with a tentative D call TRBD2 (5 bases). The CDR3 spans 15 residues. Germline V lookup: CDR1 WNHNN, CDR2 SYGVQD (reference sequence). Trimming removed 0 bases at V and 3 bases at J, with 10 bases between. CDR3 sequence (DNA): TGCGCCAGCAGTGAGTCCCCAGAGCGGACAGATACGCAGTATTTT. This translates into CASSESPERTDTQYF.

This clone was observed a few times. This CDR3 reads CASRATGPGNQPQHF. In DNA form, the CDR3 reads TGTGCCAGTCGAGCTACAGGGCCTGGAAATCAGCCCCAGCATTTT. The chain employs TRBV19 and TRBJ1-5, with a weak D call TRBD1 (6 bases). V lost 8 bases and J lost 4, with 18 bases in between. The germline V gene encodes CDR1 LNHDA and CDR2 SQIVND (reference sequence). This CDR3 has 15 amino acids.

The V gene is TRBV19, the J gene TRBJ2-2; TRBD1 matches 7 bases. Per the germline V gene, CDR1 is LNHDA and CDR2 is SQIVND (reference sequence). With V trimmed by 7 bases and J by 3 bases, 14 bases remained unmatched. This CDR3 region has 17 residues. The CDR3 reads CASNDANRQGDTGELFF. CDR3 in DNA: TGTGCCAGTAACGATGCTAATCGACAGGGTGACACCGGGGAGCTGTTTTTT.

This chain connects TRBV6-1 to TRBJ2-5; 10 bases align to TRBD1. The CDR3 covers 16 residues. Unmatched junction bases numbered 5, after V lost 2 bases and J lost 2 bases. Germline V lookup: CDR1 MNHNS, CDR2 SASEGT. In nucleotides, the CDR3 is TGTGCCAGCAGTGAACGGACAGGGGGGGAGCAAGAGACCCAGTACTTC. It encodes CASSERTGGEQETQYF.

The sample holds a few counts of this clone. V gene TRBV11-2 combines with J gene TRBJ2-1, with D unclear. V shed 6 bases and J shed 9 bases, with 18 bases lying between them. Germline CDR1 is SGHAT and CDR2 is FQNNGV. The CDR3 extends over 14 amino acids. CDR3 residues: CASSSDPTVGEQFF. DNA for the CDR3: TGTGCCAGCAGTTCAGACCCGACGGTGGGTGAGCAGTTCTTC. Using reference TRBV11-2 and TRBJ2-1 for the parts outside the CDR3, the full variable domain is EAGVAQSPRYKIIEKRQSVAFWCNPISGHATLYWYQQILGQGPKLLIQFQNNGVVDDSQLPKDRFSAERLKGVDSTLKIQPAKLEDSAVYLCASSSDPTVGEQFFGPGTRLTVL.

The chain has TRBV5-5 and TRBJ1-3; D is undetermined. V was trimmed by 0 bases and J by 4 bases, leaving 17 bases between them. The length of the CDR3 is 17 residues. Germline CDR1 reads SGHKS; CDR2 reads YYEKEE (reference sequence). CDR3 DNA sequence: TGTGCCAGCAGCTTGGTGGACGTGAGGTTGTCAGGAAACACCATATATTTT. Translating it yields CASSLVDVRLSGNTIYF.

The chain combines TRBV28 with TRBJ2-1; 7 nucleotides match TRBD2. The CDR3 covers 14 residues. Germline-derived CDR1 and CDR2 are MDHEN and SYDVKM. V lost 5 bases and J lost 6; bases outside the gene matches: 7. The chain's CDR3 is CASSELTSRNEQFF. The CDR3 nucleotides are TGTGCCAGCAGTGAACTGACTAGCCGCAATGAGCAGTTCTTC.

The CDR3 reads CASSLSSGHTSYEQYF. The DNA for the CDR3 is TGTGCCAGCAGCTTGAGTTCGGGACATACCTCCTACGAGCAGTACTTC. The gene calls are TRBV7-9 and TRBJ2-7; tentative D call: TRBD1 (6 bases). The CDR3 has 16 residues. V lost 3 bases to trimming and J lost 0 bases, with 15 bases between them. Looked up from germline, CDR1 is SEHNR and CDR2 is FQNEAQ (reference sequence). Using reference TRBV7-9 and TRBJ2-7 for the parts outside the CDR3, the full variable domain is DTGVSQNPRHKITKRGQNVTFRCDPISEHNRLYWYRQTLGQGPEFLTYFQNEAQLEKSRLLSDRFSAERPKGSFSTLEIQRTEQGDSAMYLCASSLSSGHTSYEQYFGPGTRLTVT.

CDR3 coding DNA: TGTGCCAGCAGTGAAGCCCCGGGGCGGACTGAAGCTTTCTTT. Translated: CASSEAPGRTEAFF. The V and J genes are TRBV2 and TRBJ1-1, with D possibly matching TRBD1 (5 bases). The CDR3 sequence is 14 residues long. Deletions cut 0 bases from V and 5 bases from J, with 10 bases between. From germline, CDR1 is SNHLY and CDR2 FYNNEI.

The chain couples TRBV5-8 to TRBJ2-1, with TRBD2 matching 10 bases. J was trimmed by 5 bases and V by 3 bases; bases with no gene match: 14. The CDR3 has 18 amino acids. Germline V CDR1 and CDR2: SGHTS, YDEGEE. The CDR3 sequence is CASSSERPSGGYDNEQFF. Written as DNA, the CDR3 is TGTGCCAGCAGCTCGGAACGCCCTAGCGGGGGTTACGACAATGAGCAGTTCTTC.

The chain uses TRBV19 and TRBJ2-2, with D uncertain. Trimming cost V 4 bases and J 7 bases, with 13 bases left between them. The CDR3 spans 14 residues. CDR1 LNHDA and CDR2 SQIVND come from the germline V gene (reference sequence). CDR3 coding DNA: TGTGCCAGTAGTACCCATGACAAGAGCGGGGAGCTGTTTTTT. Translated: CASSTHDKSGELFF.

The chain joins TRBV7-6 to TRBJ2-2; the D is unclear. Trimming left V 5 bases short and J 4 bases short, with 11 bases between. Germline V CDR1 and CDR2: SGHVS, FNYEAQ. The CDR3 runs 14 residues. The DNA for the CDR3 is TGTGCCAGCAGCCAAGACGAGACCACCGGGGAGCTGTTTTTT. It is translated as CASSQDETTGELFF. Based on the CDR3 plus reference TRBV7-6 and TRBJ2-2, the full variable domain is GAGVSQSPRYKVTKRGQDVALRCDPISGHVSLYWYRQALGQGPEFLTYFNYEAQQDKSGLPNDRFSAERPEGSISTLTIQRTEQRDSAMYRCASSQDETTGELFFGEGSRLTVL.

In DNA, the CDR3 is TGTGCCATCAGTGAGTCGGGTTGGCCGGAGTCTGGAAACACCATATATTTT. Protein sequence: CAISESGWPESGNTIYF. The chain carries TRBV10-3 and TRBJ1-3; no reliable D call. The CDR3 is 17 amino acids. Germline V gene sequence: CDR1 ENHRY, CDR2 SYGVKD. Trimming removed 0 bases at V and 1 base at J, with 13 bases between.

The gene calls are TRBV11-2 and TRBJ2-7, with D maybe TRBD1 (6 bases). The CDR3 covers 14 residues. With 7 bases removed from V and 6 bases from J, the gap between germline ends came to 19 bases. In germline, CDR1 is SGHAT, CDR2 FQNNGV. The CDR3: CASTPGTPRLEQYF. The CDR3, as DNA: TGTGCCAGCACCCCCGGGACACCTCGTCTCGAGCAGTACTTC.

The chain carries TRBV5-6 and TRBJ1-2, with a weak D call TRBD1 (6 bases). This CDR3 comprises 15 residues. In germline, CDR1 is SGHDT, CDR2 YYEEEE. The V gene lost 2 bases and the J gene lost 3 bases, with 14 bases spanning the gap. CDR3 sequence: CASSFFPSGDYGYTF. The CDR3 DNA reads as TGTGCCAGCAGCTTCTTCCCCTCAGGGGACTATGGCTACACCTTC.

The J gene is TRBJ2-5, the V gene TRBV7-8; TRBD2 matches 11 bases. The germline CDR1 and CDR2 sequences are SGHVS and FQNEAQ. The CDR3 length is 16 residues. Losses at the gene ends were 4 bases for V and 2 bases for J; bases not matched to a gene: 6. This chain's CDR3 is CASSSWGLADQETQYF. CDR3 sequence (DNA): TGTGCCAGCAGCTCGTGGGGACTAGCGGATCAAGAGACCCAGTACTTC.

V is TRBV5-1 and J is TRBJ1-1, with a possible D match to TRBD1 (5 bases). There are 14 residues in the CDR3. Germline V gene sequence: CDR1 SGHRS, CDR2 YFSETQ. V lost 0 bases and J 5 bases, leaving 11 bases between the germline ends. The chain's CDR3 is CASSLEGQITEAFF. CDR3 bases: TGCGCCAGCAGCTTGGAGGGGCAAATAACTGAAGCTTTCTTT. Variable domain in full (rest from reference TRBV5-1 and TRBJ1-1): KAGVTQTPRYLIKTRGQQVTLSCSPISGHRSVSWYQQTPGQGLQFLFEYFSETQRNKGNFPGRFSGRQFSNSRSEMNVSTLELGDSALYLCASSLEGQITEAFFGQGTRLTVV.

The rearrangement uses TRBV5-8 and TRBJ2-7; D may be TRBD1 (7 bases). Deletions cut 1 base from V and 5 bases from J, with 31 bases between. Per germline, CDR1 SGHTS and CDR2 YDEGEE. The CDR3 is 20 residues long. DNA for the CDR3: TGTGCCAGCAGCTTGTCGTTGGCAGAAGAATGGCGACAGGGAGGAAACGAGCAGTACTTC. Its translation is CASSLSLAEEWRQGGNEQYF. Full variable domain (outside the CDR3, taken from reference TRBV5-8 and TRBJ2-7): EAGVTQSPTHLIKTRGQQATLRCSPISGHTSVYWYQQALGLGLQFLLWYDEGEERNRGNFPPRFSGRQFPNYSSELNVNALELEDSALYLCASSLSLAEEWRQGGNEQYFGPGTRLTVT.

The CDR3 is CASSKTGGLAGELFF. The DNA for the CDR3 is TGTGCCAGCAGCAAAACAGGGGGATTGGCCGGGGAGCTGTTTTTT. This chain uses TRBV9 with TRBJ2-2, with 8 bases fitting TRBD1. Germline-derived CDR1 and CDR2 are SGDLS and YYNGEE. This CDR3 comprises 15 residues. The J segment lost 6 bases and the V segment lost 4 bases, leaving 8 bases of the junction unmatched.

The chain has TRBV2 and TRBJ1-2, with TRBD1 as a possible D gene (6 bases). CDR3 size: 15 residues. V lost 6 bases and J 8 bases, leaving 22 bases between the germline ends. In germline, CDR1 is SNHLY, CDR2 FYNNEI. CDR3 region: CASRKTRGLEEGYTF. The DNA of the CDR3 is TGTGCCAGCAGAAAAACCAGGGGCCTTGAGGAGGGCTACACCTTC.